This TCR beta chain was obtained from a study of cytomegalovirus exposure and HLA in healthy donors. The PCR employed 60 Vbeta primers together with 13 Jbeta primers. Sequencing was performed with immunoSEQ multiplex PCR; in TCRdb, only in-frame clones are kept and a portion is missing. Of 200,000 to 250,000 clones in the sample, around 77% were seen once. J gave up 3 bases and V 1 base, and 0 bases lay outside the gene matches. Per germline, CDR1 SGHRS and CDR2 YFSETQ. This CDR3 is 14 amino acids long. The source of this sequence is a woman in her 30s in good health and CMV-seronegative. Sequenced sample: PBMCs. V is TRBV5-1 and J is TRBJ2-3, with 9 positions matching TRBD2. CDR3 region: CASSLLAGTDTQYF. CDR3 in DNA: TGCGCCAGCAGCTTGCTAGCGGGAACAGATACGCAGTATTTT.